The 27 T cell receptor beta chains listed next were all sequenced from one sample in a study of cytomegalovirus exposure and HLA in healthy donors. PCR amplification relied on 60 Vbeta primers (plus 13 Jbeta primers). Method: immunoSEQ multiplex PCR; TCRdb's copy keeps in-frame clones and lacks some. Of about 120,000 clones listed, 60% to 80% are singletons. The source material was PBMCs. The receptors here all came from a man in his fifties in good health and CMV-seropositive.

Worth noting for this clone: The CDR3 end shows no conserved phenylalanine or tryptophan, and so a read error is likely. Here the CDR3 DNA reads TGTGCCATCAGTGGGCCCGGAACTACTGAAGCTTTCGTT. As protein: CAISGPGTTEAFV. The rearrangement joins TRBV10-3 to TRBJ1-1; D is ambiguous. This CDR3 comprises 13 residues. V lost 4 bases, J lost 5 bases, and 11 bases lay in between. Looked up from germline, CDR1 is ENHRY and CDR2 is SYGVKD.

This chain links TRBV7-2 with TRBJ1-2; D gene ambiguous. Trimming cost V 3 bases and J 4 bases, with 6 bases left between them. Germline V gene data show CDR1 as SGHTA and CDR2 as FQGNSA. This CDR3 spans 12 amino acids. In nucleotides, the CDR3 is TGTGCCAGCAGCTTTGGGAGCTATGGCTACACCTTC. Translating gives CASSFGSYGYTF.

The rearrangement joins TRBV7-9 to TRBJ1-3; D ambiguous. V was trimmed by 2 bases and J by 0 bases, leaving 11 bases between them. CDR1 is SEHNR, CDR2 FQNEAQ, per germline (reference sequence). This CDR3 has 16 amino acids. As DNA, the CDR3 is TGTGCCAGCAGCTTAATGAGCCCTAACTCTGGAAACACCATATATTTT. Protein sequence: CASSLMSPNSGNTIYF.

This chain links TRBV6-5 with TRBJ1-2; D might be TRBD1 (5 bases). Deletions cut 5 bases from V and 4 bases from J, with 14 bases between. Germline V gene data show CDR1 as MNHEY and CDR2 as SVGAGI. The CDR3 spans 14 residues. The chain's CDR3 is CASSPGAGGYGYTF. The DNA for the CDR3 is TGTGCCAGCAGTCCAGGTGCGGGGGGCTATGGCTACACCTTC.

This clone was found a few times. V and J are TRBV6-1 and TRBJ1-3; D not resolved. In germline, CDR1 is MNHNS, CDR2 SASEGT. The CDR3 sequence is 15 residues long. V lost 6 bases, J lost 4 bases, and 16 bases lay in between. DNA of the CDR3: TGTGCCAGCAGGCGGGTAGTGGAGGCGGGAAACACCATATATTTT. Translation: CASRRVVEAGNTIYF.

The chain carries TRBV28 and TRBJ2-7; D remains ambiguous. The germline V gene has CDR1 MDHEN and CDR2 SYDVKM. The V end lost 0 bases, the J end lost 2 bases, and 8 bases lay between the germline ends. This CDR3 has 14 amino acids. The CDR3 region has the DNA TGTGCCAGCAGTTTATGGCTAGAACCCTACGAGCAGTACTTC. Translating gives CASSLWLEPYEQYF.

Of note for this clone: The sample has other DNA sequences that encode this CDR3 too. CDR3 amino acids: CASSQGTSGIYEQYF. The CDR3 DNA is TGCGCCAGCAGCCAAGGTACTAGCGGGATCTACGAGCAGTACTTC. This sequence joins TRBV4-3 and TRBJ2-7; TRBD2 agrees at 10 bases. The germline V gene has CDR1 LGHNA and CDR2 YSLEER. The trim removed 1 base at V and 3 bases at J, leaving 3 bases unmatched. The CDR3 has 15 residues.

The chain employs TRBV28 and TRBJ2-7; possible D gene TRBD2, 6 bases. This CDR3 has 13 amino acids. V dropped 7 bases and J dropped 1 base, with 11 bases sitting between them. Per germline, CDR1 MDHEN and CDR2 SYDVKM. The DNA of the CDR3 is TGTGCCAGCACCTCTGGGGGGTCCTACGAGCAGTACTTC. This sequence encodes CASTSGGSYEQYF.

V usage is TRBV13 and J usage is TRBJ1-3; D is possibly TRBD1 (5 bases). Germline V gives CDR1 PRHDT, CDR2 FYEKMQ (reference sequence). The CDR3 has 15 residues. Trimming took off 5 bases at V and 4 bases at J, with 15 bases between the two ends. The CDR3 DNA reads TGTGCCAGCAGCCCCAGGCAGGGTCCCGGAAACACCATATATTTT. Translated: CASSPRQGPGNTIYF. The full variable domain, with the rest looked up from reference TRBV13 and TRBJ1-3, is AAGVIQSPRHLIKEKRETATLKCYPIPRHDTVYWYQQGPGQDPQFLISFYEKMQSDKGSIPDRFSAQQFSDYHSELNMSSLELGDSALYFCASSPRQGPGNTIYFGEGSWLTVV.

The CDR3 DNA is TGCGCCAGCAGCTTGGCCGCCGGACAGAGGTTCTACGAGCAGTACTTC. Its protein product is CASSLAAGQRFYEQYF. The chain recombines TRBV5-1 with TRBJ2-5, with D tentatively TRBD1 (6 bases). The last part of the DNA fits TRBJ2-7 better; the J call may be wrong. Germline CDR1 SGHRS, CDR2 YFSETQ. This CDR3 spans 16 amino acids.

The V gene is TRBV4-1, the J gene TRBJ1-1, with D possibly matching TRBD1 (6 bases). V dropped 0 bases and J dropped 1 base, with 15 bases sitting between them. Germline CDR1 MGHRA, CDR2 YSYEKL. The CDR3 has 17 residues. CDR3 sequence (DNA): TGCGCCAGCAGCCAAGAGGAATGGACAGAGCGGAACACTGAAGCTTTCTTT. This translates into CASSQEEWTERNTEAFF.

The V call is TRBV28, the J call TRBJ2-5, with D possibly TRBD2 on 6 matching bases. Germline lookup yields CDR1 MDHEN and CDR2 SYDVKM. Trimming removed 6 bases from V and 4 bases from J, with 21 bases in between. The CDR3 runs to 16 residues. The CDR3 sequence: CASSLRGGWSGETQYF. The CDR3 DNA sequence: TGTGCCAGCAGCCTAAGGGGAGGATGGTCTGGAGAGACCCAGTACTTC.

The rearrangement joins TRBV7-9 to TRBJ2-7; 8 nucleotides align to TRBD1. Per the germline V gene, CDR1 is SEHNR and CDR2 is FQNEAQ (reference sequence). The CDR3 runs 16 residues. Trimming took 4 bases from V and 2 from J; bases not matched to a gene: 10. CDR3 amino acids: CASSWRPGGQTYEQYF. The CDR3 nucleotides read TGTGCCAGCAGCTGGCGTCCAGGGGGCCAAACCTACGAGCAGTACTTC.

The CDR3 DNA follows: TGTGCCAGCAGCTTGTCCGGCAGGGGAAACTATGGCTACACCTTC. As protein: CASSLSGRGNYGYTF. The V and J genes are TRBV5-4 and TRBJ1-2, with a possible D match to TRBD1 (6 bases). CDR1 is SGHNT and CDR2 is YYREEE in the germline V gene (reference sequence). This CDR3 is 15 amino acids long. Deletions cut 1 base from V and 2 bases from J, with 12 bases between. Looking up the rest from reference TRBV5-4 and TRBJ1-2 gives the full variable domain: ETGVTQSPTHLIKTRGQQVTLRCSSQSGHNTVSWYQQALGQGPQFIFQYYREEENGRGNFPPRFSGLQFPNYSSELNVNALELDDSALYLCASSLSGRGNYGYTFGSGTRLTVV.

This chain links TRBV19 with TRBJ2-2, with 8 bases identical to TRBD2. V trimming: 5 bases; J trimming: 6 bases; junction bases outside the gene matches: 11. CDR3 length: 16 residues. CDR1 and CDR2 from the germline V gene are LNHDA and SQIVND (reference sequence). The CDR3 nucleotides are TGTGCCAGTAGTGCACTAGCGGCTCTCAGGGCCGGGGAGCTGTTTTTT. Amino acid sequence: CASSALAALRAGELFF. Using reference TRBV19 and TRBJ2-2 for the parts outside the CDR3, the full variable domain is DGGITQSPKYLFRKEGQNVTLSCEQNLNHDAMYWYRQDPGQGLRLIYYSQIVNDFQKGDIAEGYSVSREKKESFPLTVTSAQKNPTAFYLCASSALAALRAGELFFGEGSRLTVL.

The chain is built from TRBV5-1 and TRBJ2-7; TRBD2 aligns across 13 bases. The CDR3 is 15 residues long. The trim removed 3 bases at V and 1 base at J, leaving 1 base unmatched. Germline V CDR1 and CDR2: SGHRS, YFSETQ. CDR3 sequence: CASSSGLAGSYEQYF. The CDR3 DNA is TGCGCCAGCAGCTCGGGACTAGCGGGGTCCTACGAGCAGTACTTC.

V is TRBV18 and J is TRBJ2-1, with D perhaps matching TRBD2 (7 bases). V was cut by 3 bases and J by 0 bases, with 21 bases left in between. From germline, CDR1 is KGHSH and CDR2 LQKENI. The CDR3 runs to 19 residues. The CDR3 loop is CASSPAQPGGRGSYNEQFF. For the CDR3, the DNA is TGTGCCAGCTCACCCGCCCAACCCGGGGGGCGGGGCTCCTACAATGAGCAGTTCTTC. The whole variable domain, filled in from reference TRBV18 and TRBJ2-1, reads NAGVMQNPRHLVRRRGQEARLRCSPMKGHSHVYWYRQLPEEGLKFMVYLQKENIIDESGMPKERFSAEFPKEGPSILRIQQVVRGDSAAYFCASSPAQPGGRGSYNEQFFGPGTRLTVL.

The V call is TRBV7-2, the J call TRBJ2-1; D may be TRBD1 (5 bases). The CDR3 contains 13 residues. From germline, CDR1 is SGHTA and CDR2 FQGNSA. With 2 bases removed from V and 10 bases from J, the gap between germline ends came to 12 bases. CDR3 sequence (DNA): TGTGCCAGCAGCTTAACAATTTCAGGGGAGCAGTTCTTC. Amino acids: CASSLTISGEQFF.

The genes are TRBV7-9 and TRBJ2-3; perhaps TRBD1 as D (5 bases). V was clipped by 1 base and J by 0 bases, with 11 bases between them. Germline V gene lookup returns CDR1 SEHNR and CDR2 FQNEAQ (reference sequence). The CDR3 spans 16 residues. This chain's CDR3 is CASSLGPGPSTDTQYF. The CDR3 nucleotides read TGTGCCAGCAGCTTAGGTCCAGGGCCGAGCACAGATACGCAGTATTTT.

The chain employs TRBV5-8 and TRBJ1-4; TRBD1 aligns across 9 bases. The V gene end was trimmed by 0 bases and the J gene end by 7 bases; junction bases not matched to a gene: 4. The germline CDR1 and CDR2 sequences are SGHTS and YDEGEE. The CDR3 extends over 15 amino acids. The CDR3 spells CASSLGQGVTEKLFF. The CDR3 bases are TGTGCCAGCAGCTTGGGACAGGGGGTTACTGAAAAACTGTTTTTT.

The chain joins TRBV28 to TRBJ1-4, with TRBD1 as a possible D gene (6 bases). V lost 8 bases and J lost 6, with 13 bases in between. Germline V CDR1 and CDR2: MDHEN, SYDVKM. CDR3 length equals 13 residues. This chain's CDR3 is CASSWGQDEKLFF. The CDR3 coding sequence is TGTGCCAGCTCGTGGGGGCAGGATGAAAAACTGTTTTTT.

The CDR3 coding sequence is TGTGCCAGCACGTCGGGGGGGACAGTTAAAAACATTCAGTACTTC. Encoded protein: CASTSGGTVKNIQYF. The chain couples TRBV7-2 to TRBJ2-4; D possibly corresponds to TRBD2 (8 bases). V was shortened by 7 bases and J by 4 bases, with 17 bases between the two germline ends. Germline lookup yields CDR1 SGHTA and CDR2 FQGNSA. This CDR3 region has 15 residues. Full variable domain (rest looked up from reference TRBV7-2 and TRBJ2-4): GAGVSQSPSNKVTEKGKDVELRCDPISGHTALYWYRQSLGQGLEFLIYFQGNSAPDKSGLPSDRFSAERTGGSVSTLTIQRTQQEDSAVYLCASTSGGTVKNIQYFGAGTRLSVL.

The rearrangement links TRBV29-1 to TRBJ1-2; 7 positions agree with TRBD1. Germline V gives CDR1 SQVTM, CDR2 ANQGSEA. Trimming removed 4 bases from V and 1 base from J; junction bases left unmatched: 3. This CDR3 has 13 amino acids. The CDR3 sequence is CSVGQGLNYGYTF. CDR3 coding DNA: TGCAGCGTTGGACAGGGTCTTAACTATGGCTACACCTTC.

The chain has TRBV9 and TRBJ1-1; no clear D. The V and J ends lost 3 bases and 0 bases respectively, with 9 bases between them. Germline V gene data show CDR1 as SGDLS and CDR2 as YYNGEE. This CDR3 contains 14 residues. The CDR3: CASSADIMNTEAFF. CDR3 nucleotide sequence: TGTGCCAGCAGCGCCGACATTATGAACACTGAAGCTTTCTTT.

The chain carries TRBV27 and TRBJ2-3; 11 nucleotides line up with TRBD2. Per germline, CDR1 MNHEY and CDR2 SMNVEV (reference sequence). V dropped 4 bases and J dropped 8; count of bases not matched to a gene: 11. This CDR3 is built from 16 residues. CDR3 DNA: TGTGCCAGCAGTTCCCTAGCGGGAGGAACCTTCGGTACGCAGTATTTT. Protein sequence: CASSSLAGGTFGTQYF.

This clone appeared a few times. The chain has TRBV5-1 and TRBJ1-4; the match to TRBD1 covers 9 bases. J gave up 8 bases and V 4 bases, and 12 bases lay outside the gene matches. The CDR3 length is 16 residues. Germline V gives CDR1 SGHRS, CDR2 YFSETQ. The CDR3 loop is CASSPGYRGRGEKLFF. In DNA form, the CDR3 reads TGCGCCAGCAGCCCGGGATACAGGGGGCGCGGGGAAAAACTGTTTTTT.

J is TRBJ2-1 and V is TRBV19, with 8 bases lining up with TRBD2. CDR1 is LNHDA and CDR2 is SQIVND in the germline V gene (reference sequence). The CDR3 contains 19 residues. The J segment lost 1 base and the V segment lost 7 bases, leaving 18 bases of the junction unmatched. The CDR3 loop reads CASTRGPSSGSLSYNEQFF. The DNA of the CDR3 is TGTGCCAGTACCCGAGGGCCATCGAGCGGGAGTTTATCCTACAATGAGCAGTTCTTC.